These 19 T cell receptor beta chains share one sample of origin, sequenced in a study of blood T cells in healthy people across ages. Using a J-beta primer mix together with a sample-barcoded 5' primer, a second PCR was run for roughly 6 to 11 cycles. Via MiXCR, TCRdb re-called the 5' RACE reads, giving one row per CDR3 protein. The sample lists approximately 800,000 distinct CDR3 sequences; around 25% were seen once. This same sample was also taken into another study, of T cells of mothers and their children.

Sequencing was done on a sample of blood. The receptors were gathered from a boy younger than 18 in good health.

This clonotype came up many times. The CDR3 is CASSSPPYEQYF. The CDR3 DNA reads as TGTGCCAGCAGTTCCCCGCCCTACGAGCAGTACTTC. This chain links TRBV27 with TRBJ2-5, with D uncertain. The DNA end lines up better with TRBJ2-7; the J call may be wrong. The CDR3 has 12 residues. CDR1 and CDR2 (germline): MNHEY, SMNVEV (reference sequence).

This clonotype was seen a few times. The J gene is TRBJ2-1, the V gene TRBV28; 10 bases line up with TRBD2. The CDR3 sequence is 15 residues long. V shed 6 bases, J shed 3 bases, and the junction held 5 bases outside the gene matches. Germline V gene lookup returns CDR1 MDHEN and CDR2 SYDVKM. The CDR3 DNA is TGTGCCAGCAGAGAGCGGGGGGGAAACTACAATGAGCAGTTCTTC. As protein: CASRERGGNYNEQFF.

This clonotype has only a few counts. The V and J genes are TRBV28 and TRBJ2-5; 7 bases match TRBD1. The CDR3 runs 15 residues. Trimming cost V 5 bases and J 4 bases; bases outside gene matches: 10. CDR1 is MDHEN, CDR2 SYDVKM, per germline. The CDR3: CASSIPGTGVETQYF. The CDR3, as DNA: TGTGCCAGCAGTATACCTGGAACAGGGGTAGAGACCCAGTACTTC.

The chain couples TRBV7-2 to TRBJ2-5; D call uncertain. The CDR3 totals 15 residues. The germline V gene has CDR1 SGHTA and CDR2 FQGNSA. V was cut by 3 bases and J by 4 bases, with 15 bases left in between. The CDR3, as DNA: TGTGCCAGCAGCTTGGGCCAGACATCAGGAGAGACCCAGTACTTC. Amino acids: CASSLGQTSGETQYF.

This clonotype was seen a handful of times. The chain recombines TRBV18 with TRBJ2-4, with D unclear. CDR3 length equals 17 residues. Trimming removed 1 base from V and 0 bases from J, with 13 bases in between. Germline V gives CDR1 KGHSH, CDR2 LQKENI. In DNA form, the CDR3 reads TGTGCCAGCTCACCACTCAGGCAGCCAATAGCCAAAAACATTCAGTACTTC. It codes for CASSPLRQPIAKNIQYF.

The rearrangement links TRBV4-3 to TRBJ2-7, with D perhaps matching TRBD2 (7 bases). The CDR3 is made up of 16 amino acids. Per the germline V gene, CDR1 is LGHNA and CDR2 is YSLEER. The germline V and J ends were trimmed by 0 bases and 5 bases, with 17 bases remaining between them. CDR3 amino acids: CASSQDMVGGQDEQYF. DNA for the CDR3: TGCGCCAGCAGCCAAGACATGGTCGGGGGGCAGGACGAGCAGTACTTC.

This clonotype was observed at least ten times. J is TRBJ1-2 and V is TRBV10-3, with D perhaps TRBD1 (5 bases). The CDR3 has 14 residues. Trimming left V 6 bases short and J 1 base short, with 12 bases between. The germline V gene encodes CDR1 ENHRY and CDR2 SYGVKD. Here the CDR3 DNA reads TGTGCCATCAGCGAAGACAGAGATAACTATGGCTACACCTTC. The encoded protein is CAISEDRDNYGYTF.

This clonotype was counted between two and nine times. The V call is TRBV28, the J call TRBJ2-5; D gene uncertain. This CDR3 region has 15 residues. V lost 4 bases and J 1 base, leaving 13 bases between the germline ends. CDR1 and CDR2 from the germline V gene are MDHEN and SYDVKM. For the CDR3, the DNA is TGTGCCAGCAGTTCAGTGGCGATATCCCAAGAGACCCAGTACTTC. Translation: CASSSVAISQETQYF.

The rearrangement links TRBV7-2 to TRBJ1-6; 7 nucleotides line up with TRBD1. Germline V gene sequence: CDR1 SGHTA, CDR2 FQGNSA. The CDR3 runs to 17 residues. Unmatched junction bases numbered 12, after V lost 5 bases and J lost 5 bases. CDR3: CASSPEGTVGNNSPLHF. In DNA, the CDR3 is TGTGCCAGCAGCCCGGAGGGGACAGTGGGGAATAATTCACCCCTCCACTTT.

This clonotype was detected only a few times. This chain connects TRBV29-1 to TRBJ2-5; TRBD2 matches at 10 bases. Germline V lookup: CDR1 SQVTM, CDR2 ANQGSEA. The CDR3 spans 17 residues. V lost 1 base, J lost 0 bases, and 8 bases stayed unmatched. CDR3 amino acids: CSVEGPSGSQYQETQYF. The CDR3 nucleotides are TGCAGCGTTGAAGGGCCTAGCGGGAGTCAGTACCAAGAGACCCAGTACTTC.

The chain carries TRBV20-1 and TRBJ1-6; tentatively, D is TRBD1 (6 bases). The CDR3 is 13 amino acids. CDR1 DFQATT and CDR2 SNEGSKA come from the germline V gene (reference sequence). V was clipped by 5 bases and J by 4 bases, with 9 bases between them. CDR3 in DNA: TGCAGTGCTCAGGGACAATATAATTCACCCCTCCACTTT. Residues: CSAQGQYNSPLHF.

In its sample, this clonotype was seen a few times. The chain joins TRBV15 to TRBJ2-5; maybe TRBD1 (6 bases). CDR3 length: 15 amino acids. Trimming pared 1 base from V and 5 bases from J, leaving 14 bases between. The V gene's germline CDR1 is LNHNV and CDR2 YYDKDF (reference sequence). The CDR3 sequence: CATSRVPPGEETQYF. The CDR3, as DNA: TGTGCCACCAGCAGAGTCCCGCCAGGGGAGGAGACCCAGTACTTC. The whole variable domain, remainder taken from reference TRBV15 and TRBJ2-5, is DAMVIQNPRYQVTQFGKPVTLSCSQTLNHNVMYWYQQKSSQAPKLLFHYYDKDFNNEADTPDNFQSRRPNTSFCFLDIRSPGLGDTAMYLCATSRVPPGEETQYFGPGTRLLVL.

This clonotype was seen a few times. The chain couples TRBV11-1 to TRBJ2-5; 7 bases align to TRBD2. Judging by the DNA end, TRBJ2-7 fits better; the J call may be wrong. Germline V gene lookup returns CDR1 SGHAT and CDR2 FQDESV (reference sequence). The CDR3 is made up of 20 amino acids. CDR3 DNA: TGTGCCAGCAGCTCACGCGGTCACATGGGTTCGGGAGGATGGATCTACGAGCAGTACTTC. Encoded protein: CASSSRGHMGSGGWIYEQYF.

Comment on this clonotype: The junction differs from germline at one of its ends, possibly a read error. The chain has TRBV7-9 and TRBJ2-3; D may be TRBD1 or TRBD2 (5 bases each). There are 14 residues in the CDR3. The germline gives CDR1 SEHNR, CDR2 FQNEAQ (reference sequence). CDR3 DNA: TGTGCCCGCAGCTTAGGGACCGGGGAAGATACGCAGTATTTT. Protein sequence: CARSLGTGEDTQYF.

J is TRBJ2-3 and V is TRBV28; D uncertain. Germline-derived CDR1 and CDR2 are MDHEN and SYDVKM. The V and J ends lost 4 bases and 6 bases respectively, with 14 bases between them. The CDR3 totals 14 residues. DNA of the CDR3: TGTGCCAGCAGTTACTCAAGGACGGTGGATACGCAGTATTTT. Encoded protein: CASSYSRTVDTQYF.

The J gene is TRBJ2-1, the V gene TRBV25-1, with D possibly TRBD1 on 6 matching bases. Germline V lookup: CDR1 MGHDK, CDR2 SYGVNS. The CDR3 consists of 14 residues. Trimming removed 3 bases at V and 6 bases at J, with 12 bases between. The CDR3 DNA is TGTGCCAGCAGTGAGGGGGCTTGGGTCAATGAGCAGTTCTTC. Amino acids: CASSEGAWVNEQFF. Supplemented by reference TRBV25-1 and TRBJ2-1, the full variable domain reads EADIYQTPRYLVIGTGKKITLECSQTMGHDKMYWYQQDPGMELHLIHYSYGVNSTEKGDLSSESTVSRIRTEHFPLTLESARPSHTSQYLCASSEGAWVNEQFFGPGTRLTVL.

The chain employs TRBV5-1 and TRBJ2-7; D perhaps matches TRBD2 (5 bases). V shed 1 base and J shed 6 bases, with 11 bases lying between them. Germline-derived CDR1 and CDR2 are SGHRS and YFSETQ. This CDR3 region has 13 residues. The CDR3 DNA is TGCGCCAGCAGCTTGATTCCGGGAACCGAGCAGTACTTC. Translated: CASSLIPGTEQYF.

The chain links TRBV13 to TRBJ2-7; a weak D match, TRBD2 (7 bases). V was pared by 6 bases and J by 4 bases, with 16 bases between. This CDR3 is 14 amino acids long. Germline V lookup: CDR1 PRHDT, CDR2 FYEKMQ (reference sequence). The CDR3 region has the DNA TGTGCCAGCAGGCGGAGGGGGGGAGAGTACGAGCAGTACTTC. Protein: CASRRRGGEYEQYF.

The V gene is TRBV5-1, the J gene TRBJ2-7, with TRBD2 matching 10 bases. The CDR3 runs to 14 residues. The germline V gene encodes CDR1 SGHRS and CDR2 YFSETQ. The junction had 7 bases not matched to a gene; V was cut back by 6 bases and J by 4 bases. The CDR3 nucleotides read TGCGCCAGCAACCCTAGCGGGAGTAATTACGAGCAGTACTTC. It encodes CASNPSGSNYEQYF.